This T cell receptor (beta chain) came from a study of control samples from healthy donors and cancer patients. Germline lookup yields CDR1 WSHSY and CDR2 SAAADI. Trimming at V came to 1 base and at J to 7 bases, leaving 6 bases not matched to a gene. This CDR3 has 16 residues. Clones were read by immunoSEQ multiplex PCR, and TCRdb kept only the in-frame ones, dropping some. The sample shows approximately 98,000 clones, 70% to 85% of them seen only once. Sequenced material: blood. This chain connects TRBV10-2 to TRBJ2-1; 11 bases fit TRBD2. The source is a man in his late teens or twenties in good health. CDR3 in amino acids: CASSEFLTSGANEQFF. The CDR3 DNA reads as TGCGCCAGCAGTGAGTTTTTGACTAGCGGGGCGAATGAGCAGTTCTTC.